The entry below gives a single TCR beta chain sequence along with its context. During active infection, Seattle patients enrolled and were then monitored through disease. The entry originates in a study of blood T cell repertoires in COVID-19. Overall study context: Acute-phase and convalescent COVID-19 samples originated in the United States, Italy and Spain. Nucleic acid was either cDNA or gDNA, and it came from T cells, B-cell-depleted T cells, or PBMCs.

Germline lookup yields CDR1 SGHVS and CDR2 FQNEAQ. The CDR3 is made up of 16 amino acids. V was clipped by 4 bases and J by 2 bases; unmatched bases: 9. Per the original methods: Reference gene primer amplification gave nucleated cell count estimates. The protocol was immunoSEQ multiplex PCR, while the TCRdb copy is restricted to in-frame clones and leaves out a portion. The V and J calls and clone size come from that table; D and trimming were worked out from the DNA. The sample includes fewer than 250,000 clones, about nine tenths of them seen just once. Sample: peripheral blood. The sequence was collected from a middle-aged man with COVID-19, enrolled during active disease. The chain has TRBV7-8 and TRBJ1-1; 8 bases align to TRBD1. The CDR3 sequence is CASSYTTGAVNTEAFF. CDR3 DNA: TGTGCCAGCAGCTACACGACAGGGGCAGTAAACACTGAAGCTTTCTTT.